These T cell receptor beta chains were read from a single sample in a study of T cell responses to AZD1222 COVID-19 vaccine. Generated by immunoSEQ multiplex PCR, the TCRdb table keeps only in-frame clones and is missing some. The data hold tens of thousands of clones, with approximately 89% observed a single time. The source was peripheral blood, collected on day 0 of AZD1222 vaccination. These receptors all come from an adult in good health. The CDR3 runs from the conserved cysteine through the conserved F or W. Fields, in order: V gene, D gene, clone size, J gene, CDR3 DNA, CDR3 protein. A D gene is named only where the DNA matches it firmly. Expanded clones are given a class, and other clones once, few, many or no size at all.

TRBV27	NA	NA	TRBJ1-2	TGTGCCAGCAGCCAGTGGGGTAACTATGGCTACACCTTC	CASSQWGNYGYTF
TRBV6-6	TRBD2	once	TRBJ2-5	TGTGCCAGCAGTTATTCGGGAGGGGGGGAGACCCAGTACTTC	CASSYSGGGETQYF
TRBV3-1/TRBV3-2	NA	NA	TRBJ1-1	TGTGCCAGCAGCGACAGCGGGCGGGGAACTGAAGCTTTCTTT	CASSDSGRGTEAFF
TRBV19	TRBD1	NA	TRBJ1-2	TGTGCCAGTAGTCGGACAGGGCTGTATGGCTACACCTTC	CASSRTGLYGYTF
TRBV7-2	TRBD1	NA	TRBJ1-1	TGTGCCAGCAGCGCAAGACAGGGTATGACTGAAGCTTTCTTT	CASSARQGMTEAFF
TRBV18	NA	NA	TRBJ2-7	TGTGCCAGCTCACCACCGGGTCAGGGTCTCTACGAGCAGTACTTC	CASSPPGQGLYEQYF
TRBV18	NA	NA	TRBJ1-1	TGTGCCAGCTCACCAAGGCTAGGGACCTTGAACACTGAAGCTTTCTTT	CASSPRLGTLNTEAFF
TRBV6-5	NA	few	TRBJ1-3	TGTGCCAGCAGTTACTCGATGGGTGATTCTGGAAACACCATATATTTT	CASSYSMGDSGNTIYF
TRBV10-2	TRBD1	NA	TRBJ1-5	TGCGCCAGCAGTGATGACAGGGGAGGACAGCCCCAGCATTTT	CASSDDRGGQPQHF
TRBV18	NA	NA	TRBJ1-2	TGTGCCAGCTCACCACTACCTAACTATGGCTACACCTTC	CASSPLPNYGYTF
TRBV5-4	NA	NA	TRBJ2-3	TGTGCCAGCAGCTTAGAGACCTTCGCGGGAGATACGCAGTATTTT	CASSLETFAGDTQYF
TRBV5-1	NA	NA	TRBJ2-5	TGCGCCAGCAGCTTGGAAAGGTTGAGTGATGAGACCCAGTACTTC	CASSLERLSDETQYF
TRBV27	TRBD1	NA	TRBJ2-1	TGTGCCAGCAGCGACAGGGGGTTAGGGAATGAGCAGTTCTTC	CASSDRGLGNEQFF
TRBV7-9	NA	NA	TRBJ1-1	TGTGCCAGCAGCAACCTGGTGGACACTGAAGCTTTCTTT	CASSNLVDTEAFF
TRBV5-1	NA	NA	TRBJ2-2	TGCGCCAGCAGCTTGCCTGGCCCCGGGACCGGGGAGCTGTTTTTT	CASSLPGPGTGELFF
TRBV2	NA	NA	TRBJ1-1	TGTGCCAGCACCTGGACGGAAAGGAACACTGAAGCTTTCTTT	CASTWTERNTEAFF
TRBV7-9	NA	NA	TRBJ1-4	TGTGCCAGCAGCACCCGACAGGCTACTAATGAAAAACTGTTTTTT	CASSTRQATNEKLFF
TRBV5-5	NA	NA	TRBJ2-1	TGTGCCAGCAGCCCAGGGTCCGCCGGCAATGAGCAGTTCTTC	CASSPGSAGNEQFF
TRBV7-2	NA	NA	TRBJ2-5	TGTGCCAGCAGCAAACCGGGAAAAGCGGAGACCCAGTACTTC	CASSKPGKAETQYF
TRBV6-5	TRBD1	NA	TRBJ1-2	TGTGCCAGCAGTTCTAGGACAGGGGGCAGGTATGGCTACACCTTC	CASSSRTGGRYGYTF
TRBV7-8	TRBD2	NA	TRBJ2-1	TGTGCCAGCACCCTCCGGTTAGGCGGGAGGACTGATGAGCAGTTCTTC	CASTLRLGGRTDEQFF
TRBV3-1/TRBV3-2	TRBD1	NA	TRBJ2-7	TGTGCCAGCAGCCGACAGGGGGCAAACGAGCAGTACTTC	CASSRQGANEQYF
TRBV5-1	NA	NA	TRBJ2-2	TGCGCCAGCAGCCCGGCCGGTGATACCAACACCGGGGAGCTGTTTTTT	CASSPAGDTNTGELFF
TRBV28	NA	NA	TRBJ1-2	TGTGCCAGCAGTTTTAGGGGAAACTATGGCTACACCTTC	CASSFRGNYGYTF
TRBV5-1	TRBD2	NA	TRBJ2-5	TGCGCCAGCAGTATACTAGCGGGGAGCCAAGAGACCCAGTACTTC	CASSILAGSQETQYF
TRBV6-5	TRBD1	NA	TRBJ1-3	TGTGCCAGCAGTTACTCACAGGGGGGTACTGGAAACACCATATATTTT	CASSYSQGGTGNTIYF
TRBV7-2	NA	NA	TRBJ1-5	TGTGCCAGCAGCTTTCAGGGCAATCAGCCCCAGCATTTT	CASSFQGNQPQHF
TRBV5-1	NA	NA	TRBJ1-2	TGCGCCAGCAGCCTGACGGGGGGGTCTAACTATGGCTACACCTTC	CASSLTGGSNYGYTF
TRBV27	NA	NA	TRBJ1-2	TGTGCCAGCAGTCCATTCCAGGGTAACTATGGCTACACCTTC	CASSPFQGNYGYTF
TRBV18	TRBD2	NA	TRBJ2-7	TGTGCCAGCTCCCCGGGACTAGCGGGAGGCCCTACTTACGAGCAGTACTTC	CASSPGLAGGPTYEQYF
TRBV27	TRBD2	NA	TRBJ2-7	TGTGCCACCTCACCCGTCTCTAGCGGGAGCGACGAGCAGTACTTC	CATSPVSSGSDEQYF
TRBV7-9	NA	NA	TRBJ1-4	TGTGCCAGCAGCTTAGGAGAAGAGACAACTAATGAAAAACTGTTTTTT	CASSLGEETTNEKLFF
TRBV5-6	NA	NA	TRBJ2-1	TGTGCCAGCAGCTTGGCCAATGAGCAGTTCTTC	CASSLANEQFF
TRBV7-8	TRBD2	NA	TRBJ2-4	TGTGCCAGCAGCCGCCGACTAGCGGGAGCGGGTCTAGCCAAAAACATTCAGTACTTC	CASSRRLAGAGLAKNIQYF
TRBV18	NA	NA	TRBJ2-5	TGTGCCAGCTCCCCGACTTCCCGGCGGGGAGAGACCCAGTACTTC	CASSPTSRRGETQYF
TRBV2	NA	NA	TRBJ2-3	TGTGCCAGCAGTGGGTCGGGAATGTCCACAGATACGCAGTATTTT	CASSGSGMSTDTQYF
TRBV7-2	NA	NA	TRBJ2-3	TGTGCCAGCAGCTTACAGGGGCTCACAGATACGCAGTATTTT	CASSLQGLTDTQYF
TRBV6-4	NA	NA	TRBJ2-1	TGTGCCAGCCAAGATTTGCTGTGTAGCAATGAGCAGTTCTTC	CASQDLLCSNEQFF
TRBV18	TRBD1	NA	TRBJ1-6	TGTGCCAGCTCATACACAGGGGAAGGCTCACCCCTCCACTTT	CASSYTGEGSPLHF
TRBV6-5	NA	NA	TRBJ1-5	TGTGCCAGCAGTCGCGGGGTTGAGAGCAATCAGCCCCAGCATTTT	CASSRGVESNQPQHF
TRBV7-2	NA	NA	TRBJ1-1	TGTGCCAGCAGCCACGACCCGAACACTGAAGCTTTCTTT	CASSHDPNTEAFF
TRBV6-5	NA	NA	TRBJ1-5	TGTGCCAGCGGAGGCGAGAACAATCAGCCCCAGCATTTT	CASGGENNQPQHF
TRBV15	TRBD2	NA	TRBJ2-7	TGTGCCACCAGCAGAGATCGCGGGACTAAAAGCGAGCAGTACTTC	CATSRDRGTKSEQYF
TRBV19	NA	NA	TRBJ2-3	TGTGCCAGTAGTGCCAACTCCGCTTTCACAGATACGCAGTATTTT	CASSANSAFTDTQYF
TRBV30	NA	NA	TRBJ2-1	TGTGCCTGGACCCCATCGGGCAACTCCTACAATGAGCAGTTCTTC	CAWTPSGNSYNEQFF
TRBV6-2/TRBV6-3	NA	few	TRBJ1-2	TGTGCCAGCAGCCTCCATCTCGTAAGGGTCAGCTATGGCTACACCTTC	CASSLHLVRVSYGYTF
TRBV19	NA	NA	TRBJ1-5	TGTGCCAGTAGTAATAGCAATCAGCCCCAGCATTTT	CASSNSNQPQHF
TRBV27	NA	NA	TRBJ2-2	TGTGCCAGCAGTTTTACCCCCACCGGGGAGCTGTTTTTT	CASSFTPTGELFF
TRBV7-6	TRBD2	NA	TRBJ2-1	TGTGCCAGCAGCTTACGCCTAGCGGGATCGGGCAACAACAATGAGCAGTTCTTC	CASSLRLAGSGNNNEQFF
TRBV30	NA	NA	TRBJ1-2	TGTGCCTGGGGACTTTGGTCTGGCTACACCTTC	CAWGLWSGYTF
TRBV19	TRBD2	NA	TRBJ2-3	TGTGCCAGTAGTACCCGTAGCGGGGGGGCCTTAGATACGCAGTATTTT	CASSTRSGGALDTQYF
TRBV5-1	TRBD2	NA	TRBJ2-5	TGCGCCAGCAGCTCAGCGGGGGGCCAACTAGAGACCCAGTACTTC	CASSSAGGQLETQYF
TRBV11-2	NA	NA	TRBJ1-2	TGTGCCAGCAGTCAGAGCCGGGGAGTGGGCGGCTACACCTTC	CASSQSRGVGGYTF
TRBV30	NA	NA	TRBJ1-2	TGTGCCTGGAGTCAAATGTGGGGCTACACCTTC	CAWSQMWGYTF
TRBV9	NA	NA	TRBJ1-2	TGTGCCAGCAGCCCCTCGGATGGCTACACCTTC	CASSPSDGYTF